This entry describes one T cell receptor beta chain. The record originates from a study of Ad26.COV2.S vaccination and SARS-CoV-2 variants. The germline gives CDR1 MNHEY, CDR2 SMNVEV (reference sequence). The CDR3 length is 12 residues. V was clipped by 4 bases and J by 6 bases, with 8 bases between them. The treatment was: over 15 received Ad26.COV2.S at low or high dose, single or two shots; about 5 received placebo; per-sample allocation not given. Vaccine and placebo recipients were sampled on day 63 after the first injection. Generated by immunoSEQ multiplex PCR, the TCRdb table keeps only in-frame clones and is missing some. The sample has a few hundred thousand clones, about nine tenths seen once.

The sequenced sample was peripheral blood, obtained in a trial of Ad26.COV2.S vaccine versus placebo. The TCR was taken from a person aged 18-65 years who received the Ad26.COV2.S COVID-19 vaccine or a placebo. The chain links TRBV27 to TRBJ2-3; TRBD2 is a possible D gene (6 bases). The CDR3 reads CASSSLADTQYF. For the CDR3, the DNA is TGTGCCAGCAGTTCACTAGCTGATACGCAGTATTTT.